The TCR beta chain described here comes from a study of cytomegalovirus exposure and HLA in healthy donors. The study's findings and limits: Most TCR sequences were seen very rarely across donors, but some public TCRs occurred in many. Earlier analysis looked at TCR beta V segments, and most were productive about 90% or about 30% of the time.

60 Vbeta and 13 Jbeta primers were used in PCR. The method was immunoSEQ multiplex PCR; TCRdb's version includes in-frame clones alone and lacks a portion of them. The sample contains approximately 40,000 clones, about 80% of which appear only once. Regarding donors, all were healthy bone marrow donors. As for this clone: Its specificity is unknown. An end of the junction differs from the germline gene, which may be a read error. The sample carries other DNA sequences with the same CDR3.

The germline V gene has CDR1 SGDLS and CDR2 YYNGEE. The CDR3 has 14 amino acids. The clonotype originates from a woman younger than 30 in good health and CMV-seropositive. Material: PBMCs. The V gene is TRBV9, the J gene TRBJ1-1; the match to TRBD1 covers 7 bases. CDR3 nucleotide sequence: TGTGCTAGCAGCCCGTCCAATCTACAGGGGAAAGCTTTCTTT. It translates to CASSPSNLQGKAFF.